A single sample gave rise to the 9 T cell receptor beta chains below, sequenced in a study of Graves' ophthalmopathy and Graves' hyperthyroidism. Investigators amplified TCR beta CDR3 regions from RNA transcripts. An initial RT-PCR round employing HTBI primers preceded a second-round multiplex PCR. One entry per CDR3 protein results from TCRdb running MiXCR on the multiplex PCR reads. The data show 560,000 or so distinct CDR3 sequences, roughly 40% seen once. Sample: peripheral blood or thyroid tissue (not recorded which). The receptors stem from an adult man with Graves' hyperthyroidism.

The rearrangement uses TRBV10-2 and TRBJ2-7, with 7 bases that match TRBD1. The germline V gene has CDR1 WSHSY and CDR2 SAAADI. The CDR3 is made up of 13 amino acids. V was pared by 8 bases and J by 1 base, with 5 bases of the junction left unmatched. CDR3 region: CASVEGQSYEQYF. CDR3 sequence (DNA): TGCGCCAGCGTTGAGGGACAGTCCTACGAGCAGTACTTC.

This clonotype was observed at least ten times. The chain links TRBV5-8 to TRBJ2-7; either TRBD1 or TRBD2 may supply D (5 bases each). The CDR3 contains 14 residues. Trimming took 0 bases from V and 6 from J, leaving 13 bases between them. Looked up from germline, CDR1 is SGHTS and CDR2 is YDEGEE. This chain's CDR3 is CASSLEAWGREQYF. CDR3 DNA sequence: TGTGCCAGCAGCTTGGAGGCTTGGGGACGCGAGCAGTACTTC.

This clonotype was observed a few times. V gene TRBV18 combines with J gene TRBJ2-5; D remains unclear. V lost 2 bases, J lost 2 bases, and 6 bases lay in between. The CDR3 extends over 13 amino acids. From germline, CDR1 is KGHSH and CDR2 LQKENI. The CDR3 sequence is CASSPAFQETQYF. CDR3 sequence (DNA): TGTGCCAGCTCACCAGCCTTTCAAGAGACCCAGTACTTC.

The rearrangement links TRBV10-3 to TRBJ1-2; D is possibly TRBD1 (5 bases). The CDR3 is 13 amino acids. V lost 6 bases to trimming and J lost 4 bases, with 12 bases between them. Germline CDR1 ENHRY, CDR2 SYGVKD. Here the CDR3 DNA reads TGTGCCATCAGGGGGACGGAACGCTATGGCTACACCTTC. Translated: CAIRGTERYGYTF.

The V gene is TRBV5-6, the J gene TRBJ2-5, with D perhaps assigned TRBD1 or TRBD2 (6 bases each). Germline-derived CDR1 and CDR2 are SGHDT and YYEEEE. This CDR3 contains 15 residues. V was shortened by 4 bases and J by 5 bases, with 18 bases between the two germline ends. CDR3 coding DNA: TGTGCCAGCAGCGTTGAGCAGACTAGGGGGGAGACCCAGTACTTC. Protein: CASSVEQTRGETQYF.

This clonotype was seen a few times. The rearrangement links TRBV9 to TRBJ2-6; TRBD1 aligns across 7 bases. With 4 bases clipped from V and 2 bases from J, the junction kept 3 bases outside the gene matches. Per the germline V gene, CDR1 is SGDLS and CDR2 is YYNGEE. The CDR3 consists of 15 residues. The CDR3 DNA follows: TGTGCCAGCAGCAAAGACAGGGCTGGGGCCAACGTCCTGACTTTC. Protein product: CASSKDRAGANVLTF.

This rearrangement joins TRBV30 to TRBJ1-1; D perhaps matches TRBD1 (6 bases). Trimming took off 4 bases at V and 7 bases at J, with 25 bases between the two ends. The CDR3 is made up of 16 amino acids. CDR1 and CDR2 from the germline V gene are GTSNPN and SVGIG (reference sequence). The CDR3 protein is CAWTLNFRDIKGEAFF. The CDR3 DNA follows: TGTGCCTGGACCTTAAACTTCCGGGACATTAAAGGTGAAGCTTTCTTT. Full variable domain (outside the CDR3, taken from reference TRBV30 and TRBJ1-1): SQTIHQWPATLVQPVGSPLSLECTVEGTSNPNLYWYRQAAGRGLQLLFYSVGIGQISSEVPQNLSASRPQDRQFILSSKKLLLSDSGFYLCAWTLNFRDIKGEAFFGQGTRLTVV.

J is TRBJ2-1 and V is TRBV29-1, with 8 positions matching TRBD2. Losses at the gene ends were 4 bases for V and 3 bases for J; bases not matched to a gene: 8. The CDR3 sequence is 15 residues long. Per the germline V gene, CDR1 is SQVTM and CDR2 is ANQGSEA. The chain's CDR3 is CSVGDGAGDYNEQFF. The CDR3 DNA is TGCAGCGTTGGGGACGGAGCGGGAGACTACAATGAGCAGTTCTTC.

With respect to this clonotype: This may arise from a read error, as a much more abundant clone is one base away. The chain has TRBV25-1 and TRBJ2-2; D ambiguous. Trimming left V 9 bases short and J 7 bases short, with 3 bases between. This CDR3 has 9 residues. Germline CDR1 reads MGHDK; CDR2 reads SYGVNS. DNA of the CDR3: TGTGCCAGAGGCGGGGAGCTGTTTTTT. Its translation: CARGGELFF.